This T cell receptor (beta chain) was obtained from a study of T cells in Graves' hyperthyroidism and ophthalmopathy. Study in general: Peripheral blood was collected at initial diagnosis, before any treatment.

Germline CDR1 and CDR2: SGHTA and FQGNSA. This CDR3 is built from 17 residues. Unmatched junction bases numbered 9, after V lost 3 bases and J lost 4 bases. Turning to this clonotype: Its target is unknown.

Researchers barred patients who had uncontrolled infection, other autoimmune disease, pregnancy or lactation. The blood specimen was taken at initial hyperthyroidism diagnosis, before any ophthalmopathy symptoms. General study results and limits: Most clonotypes that expanded in the thyroid above 0.001 also showed up in blood.

Amplification yielded TCR beta CDR3 regions, with RNA transcripts as the source. HTBI primers were used for first-round RT-PCR of the TCR CDR3. TCRdb used MiXCR to reprocess the multiplex PCR reads, holding one entry per CDR3 protein. The sample includes around 380,000 distinct CDR3 sequences, less than 15% of them seen just once. The TCR comes from a man aged 25 to 45 with Graves' hyperthyroidism that later progressed to Graves' ophthalmopathy. The chain has TRBV7-2 and TRBJ2-3; the match to TRBD2 covers 11 bases. The sample comprised blood. In DNA form, the CDR3 reads TGTGCCAGCAGCTTGGGGCTAGCGGGGGGATGGGCAGATACGCAGTATTTT. It encodes CASSLGLAGGWADTQYF.